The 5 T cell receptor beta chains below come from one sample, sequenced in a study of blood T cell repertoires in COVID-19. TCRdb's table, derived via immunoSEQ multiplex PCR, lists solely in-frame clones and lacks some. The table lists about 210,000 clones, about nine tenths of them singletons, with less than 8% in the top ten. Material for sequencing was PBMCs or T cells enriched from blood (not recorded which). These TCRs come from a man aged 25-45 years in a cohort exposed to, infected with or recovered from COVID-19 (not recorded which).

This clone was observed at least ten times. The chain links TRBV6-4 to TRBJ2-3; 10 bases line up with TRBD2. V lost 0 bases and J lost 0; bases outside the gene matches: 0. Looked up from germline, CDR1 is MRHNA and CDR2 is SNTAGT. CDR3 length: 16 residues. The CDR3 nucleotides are TGTGCCAGCAGTGACTCGACTAGCGGGAGCACAGATACGCAGTATTTT. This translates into CASSDSTSGSTDTQYF.

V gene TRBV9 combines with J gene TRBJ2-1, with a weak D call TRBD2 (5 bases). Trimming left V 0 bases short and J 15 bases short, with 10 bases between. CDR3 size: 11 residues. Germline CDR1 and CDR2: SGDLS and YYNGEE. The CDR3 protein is CASSVGTFLFF. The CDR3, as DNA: TGTGCCAGCAGCGTAGGGACTTTTCTGTTCTTC.

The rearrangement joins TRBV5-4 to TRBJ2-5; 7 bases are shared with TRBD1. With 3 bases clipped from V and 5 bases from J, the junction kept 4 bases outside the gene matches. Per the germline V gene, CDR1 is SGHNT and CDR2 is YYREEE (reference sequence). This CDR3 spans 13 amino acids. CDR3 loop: CASSSGGWETQYF. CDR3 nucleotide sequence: TGTGCCAGCAGCTCAGGGGGTTGGGAGACCCAGTACTTC.

CDR3 DNA sequence: TGTGCCAGCAGCGTAGGTAGGACTGGGGGCACAGATACGCAGTATTTT. It is translated as CASSVGRTGGTDTQYF. This chain links TRBV9 with TRBJ2-3; a possible D gene is TRBD2 (5 bases). The germline CDR1 and CDR2 sequences are SGDLS and YYNGEE. The V gene lost 0 bases and the J gene lost 1 base, with 12 bases spanning the gap. The CDR3 has 16 amino acids.

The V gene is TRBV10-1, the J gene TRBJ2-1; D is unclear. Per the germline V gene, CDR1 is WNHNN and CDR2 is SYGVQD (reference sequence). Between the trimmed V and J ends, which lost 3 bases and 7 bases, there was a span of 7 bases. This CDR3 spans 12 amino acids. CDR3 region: CASSDFQNEQFF. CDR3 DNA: TGCGCCAGCAGTGACTTCCAGAATGAGCAGTTCTTC.